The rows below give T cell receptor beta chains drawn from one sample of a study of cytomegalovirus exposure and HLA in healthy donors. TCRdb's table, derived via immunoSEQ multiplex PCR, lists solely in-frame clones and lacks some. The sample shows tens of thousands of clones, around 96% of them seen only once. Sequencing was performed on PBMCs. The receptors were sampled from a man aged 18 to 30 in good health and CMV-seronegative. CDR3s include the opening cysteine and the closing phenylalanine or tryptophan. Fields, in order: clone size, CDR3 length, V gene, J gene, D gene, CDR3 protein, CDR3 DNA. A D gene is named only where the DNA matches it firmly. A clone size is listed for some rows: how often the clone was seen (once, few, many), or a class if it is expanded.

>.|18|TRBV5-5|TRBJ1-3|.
CASSLGMTVSVSGNTIYF
TGTGCCAGCAGCTTGGGGATGACAGTTTCGGTCTCTGGAAACACCATATATTTT
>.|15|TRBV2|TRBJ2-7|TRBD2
CASSVRTSGNYEQYF
TGTGCCAGCAGTGTGAGGACTAGCGGCAACTACGAGCAGTACTTC
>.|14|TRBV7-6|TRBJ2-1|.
CASSLARNYNEQFF
TGTGCCAGCAGCTTGGCTAGAAACTACAATGAGCAGTTCTTC
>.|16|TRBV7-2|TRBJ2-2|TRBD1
CASSLASRGLDGELFF
TGTGCCAGCAGCTTAGCGTCGAGGGGGCTGGACGGGGAGCTGTTTTTT
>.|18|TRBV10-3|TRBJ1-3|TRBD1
CAIKAGQGTTPSGNTIYF
TGTGCCATCAAGGCGGGACAGGGGACGACTCCTTCTGGAAACACCATATATTTT
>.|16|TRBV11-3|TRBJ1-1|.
CASSLDPQGMNTEAFF
TGTGCCAGCAGCTTAGACCCCCAGGGGATGAACACTGAAGCTTTCTTT
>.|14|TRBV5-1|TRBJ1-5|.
CASSTQGSNQPQHF
TGCGCCAGCAGCACTCAGGGGAGCAATCAGCCCCAGCATTTT
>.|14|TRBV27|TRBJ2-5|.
CASSFYGVTETQYF
TGTGCCAGCAGTTTCTATGGAGTAACCGAGACCCAGTACTTC
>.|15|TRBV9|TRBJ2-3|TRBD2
CASSVETSRSDTQYF
TGTGCCAGCAGCGTAGAGACTAGCAGATCAGATACGCAGTATTTT
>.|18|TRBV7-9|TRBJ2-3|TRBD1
CASSSETGTPPHTDTQYF
TGTGCCAGCAGCTCAGAGACAGGGACGCCCCCACACACAGATACGCAGTATTTT
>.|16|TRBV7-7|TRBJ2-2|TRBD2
CAPTGRLAHSTGELFF
TGTGCCCCTACGGGGCGACTAGCACATAGTACCGGGGAGCTGTTTTTT
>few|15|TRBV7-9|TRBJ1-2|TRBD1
CASSEGQPLLKGYTF
TGTGCCAGCAGCGAGGGACAGCCCCTGTTGAAGGGCTACACCTTC
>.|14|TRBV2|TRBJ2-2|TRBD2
CASSLAGGAGELFF
TGTGCCAGCTCACTAGCGGGAGGGGCCGGGGAGCTGTTTTTT
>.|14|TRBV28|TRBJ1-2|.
CASRSSGRGYGYTF
TGTGCCAGCAGATCCTCGGGCAGGGGCTATGGCTACACCTTC
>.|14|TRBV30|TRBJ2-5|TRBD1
CAWSIQGTGETQYF
TGTGCCTGGAGTATACAGGGGACCGGGGAGACCCAGTACTTC
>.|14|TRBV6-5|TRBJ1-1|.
CASSYSSQRTEAFF
TGTGCCAGCAGTTACTCGTCGCAGAGGACTGAAGCTTTCTTT
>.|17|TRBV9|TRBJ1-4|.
CASSAAGSGRGREKLFF
TGTGCCAGCAGCGCGGCGGGATCGGGGCGAGGACGGGAAAAACTGTTTTTT
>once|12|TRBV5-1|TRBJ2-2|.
CASSLINGELFF
TGCGCCAGCAGCCTAATAAACGGGGAGCTGTTTTTT
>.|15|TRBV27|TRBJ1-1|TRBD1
CASSLSGQGRAEAFF
TGTGCCAGCAGTTTATCCGGACAGGGGAGGGCTGAAGCTTTCTTT
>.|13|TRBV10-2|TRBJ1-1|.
CASTDLRGTEAFF
TGCGCCAGCACGGACCTACGGGGGACTGAAGCTTTCTTT
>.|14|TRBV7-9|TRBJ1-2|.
CASSLSRQNYGYTF
TGTGCCAGCAGCTTGTCTCGACAGAACTATGGCTACACCTTC
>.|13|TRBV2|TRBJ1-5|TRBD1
CASSGQGNQPQHF
TGTGCCAGCAGTGGACAGGGAAATCAGCCCCAGCATTTT
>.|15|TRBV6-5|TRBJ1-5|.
CASRLKESSNQPQHF
TGTGCCAGCAGATTGAAGGAGAGTAGCAATCAGCCCCAGCATTTT
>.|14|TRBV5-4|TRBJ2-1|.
CASSLGSSYNEQFF
TGTGCCAGCAGCTTGGGGAGCTCCTACAATGAGCAGTTCTTC
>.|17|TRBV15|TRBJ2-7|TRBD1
CATSRDLNRDRAYEQYF
TGTGCCACCAGCAGAGATCTCAACCGGGACAGGGCTTACGAGCAGTACTTC
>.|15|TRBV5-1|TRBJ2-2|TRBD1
CASSLLQGAPGELFF
TGCGCCAGCAGCTTGCTACAGGGGGCGCCTGGGGAGCTGTTTTTT